The sequence of this T cell receptor (beta chain) was determined in a study of T-cell memory formation after mild COVID-19. The CDR3 is 17 residues long. J gave up 3 bases and V 4 bases, and 12 bases lay outside the gene matches. Study-wide points: Researchers found some responding clones in pre-infection memory, a sign that cross-reactive memory joined. Proof of SARS-CoV-2 specificity was absent for the second-wave clones that crested on day 37. Mostly located in CM and EM were contracting CD4+ clones, with contracting CD8+ clones located in EMRA.

TCRdb processed the 5' RACE reads anew with MiXCR; each CDR3 protein has one entry. The repertoire includes about 350,000 distinct CDR3 sequences, approximately 15% of them detected once, and around a fifth sits in the top ten. This clonotype was seen a few times. Its antigen is unknown. V gene TRBV12-3 or TRBV12-4 combines with J gene TRBJ1-1, with 9 nucleotides matching TRBD1. This clonotype originated in a man aged 18 to 30 who had mild COVID-19 (a few samples of this study predate the infection). Cell type and time point are not known. The sequenced sample consisted of PBMCs or a T cell subset sorted from them (not recorded which). CDR3 protein: CASSWGQGGLWYTEAFF. The CDR3 DNA follows: TGTGCCAGCAGTTGGGGACAGGGTGGGCTGTGGTACACTGAAGCTTTCTTT.